This entry is about one TCR beta chain. Its cognate antigen is unknown. immunoSEQ v3.0 was run at survey level. Produced via immunoSEQ multiplex PCR; TCRdb's table is partial and in-frame only. Here the sample spans 15,000 to 20,000 clones, about three quarters being singletons. The sample comes from a study of long-term antiretroviral therapy in people with HIV. Per the germline V gene, CDR1 is SGHVS and CDR2 is FQNEAQ. This CDR3 is built from 14 residues. The V and J ends lost 5 bases and 2 bases, in that order; junction bases with no gene match: 3. Notes on the study in general: The ART regimens used between about 2003 and 2018 may be less effective than current ones. Within the repertoire, clones expanded before ART were dominant at all time points.

J is TRBJ1-5 and V is TRBV7-8; 7 positions match TRBD1. The sequence came from a woman aged 35 to 49 with HIV. The source material was unsorted PBMCs, sampled at the start of antiretroviral therapy, before treatment. The CDR3 loop is CASSAGTGNQPQHF. Written as DNA, the CDR3 is TGTGCCAGCAGCGCCGGGACAGGCAATCAGCCCCAGCATTTT.